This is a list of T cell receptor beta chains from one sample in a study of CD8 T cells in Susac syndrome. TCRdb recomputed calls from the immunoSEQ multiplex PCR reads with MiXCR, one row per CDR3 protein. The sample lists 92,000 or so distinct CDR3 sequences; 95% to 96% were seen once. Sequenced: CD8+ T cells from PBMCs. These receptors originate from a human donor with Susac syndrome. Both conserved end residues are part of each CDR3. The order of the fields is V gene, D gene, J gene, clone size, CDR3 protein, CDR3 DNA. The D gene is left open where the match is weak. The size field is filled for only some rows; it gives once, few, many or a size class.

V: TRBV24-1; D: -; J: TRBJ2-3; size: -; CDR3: CATSDRGGSRSTDTQYF; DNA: TGTGCCACCAGTGATCGAGGTGGCAGTAGGAGCACAGATACGCAGTATTTT
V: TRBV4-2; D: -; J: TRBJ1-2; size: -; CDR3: CASSPPSSGGYTF; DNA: TGTGCCAGCAGCCCACCCAGTTCCGGTGGCTACACCTTC
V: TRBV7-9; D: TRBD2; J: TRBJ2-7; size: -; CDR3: CASSLSGGHYEQYF; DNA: TGTGCCAGCAGCTTAAGCGGGGGGCACTACGAGCAGTACTTC
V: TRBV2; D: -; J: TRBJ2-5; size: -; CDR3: CASSEVKAQYF; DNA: TGTGCCAGCAGTGAAGTAAAGGCCCAGTACTTC
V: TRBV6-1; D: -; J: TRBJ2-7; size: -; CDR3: CASSDRGTEPYEQYF; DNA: TGTGCCAGCAGTGATCGGGGGACAGAGCCCTACGAGCAGTACTTC
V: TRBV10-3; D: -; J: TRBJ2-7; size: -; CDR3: CAISAGPDLEQYF; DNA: TGTGCCATCAGTGCGGGACCTGACTTAGAGCAGTACTTC
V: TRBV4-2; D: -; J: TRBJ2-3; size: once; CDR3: CASSQEARPRTDTQYF; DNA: TGTGCCAGCAGCCAAGAGGCTAGACCCCGCACAGATACGCAGTATTTT
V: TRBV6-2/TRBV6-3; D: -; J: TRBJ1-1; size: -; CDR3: CASSYRIWDTEAFF; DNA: TGTGCCAGCAGTTACCGGATTTGGGACACTGAAGCTTTCTTT
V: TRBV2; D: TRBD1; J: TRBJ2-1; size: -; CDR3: CAGSTGQGANEQFF; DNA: TGTGCCGGGTCAACGGGACAGGGGGCAAATGAGCAGTTCTTC
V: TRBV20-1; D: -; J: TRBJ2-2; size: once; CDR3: CSARPGRNTGELFF; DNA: TGCAGTGCTAGGCCAGGGAGGAACACCGGGGAGCTGTTTTTT
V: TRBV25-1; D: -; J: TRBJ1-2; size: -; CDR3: CASSVKGYGYTF; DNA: TGTGCCAGCAGCGTCAAAGGCTATGGCTACACCTTC
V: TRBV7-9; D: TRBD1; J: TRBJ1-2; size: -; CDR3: CASSFGTGNYGYTF; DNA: TGTGCCAGCAGCTTCGGGACAGGGAACTATGGCTACACCTTC
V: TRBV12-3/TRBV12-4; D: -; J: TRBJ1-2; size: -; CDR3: CASSLQFNYGYTF; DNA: TGTGCCAGCAGTTTGCAGTTTAACTATGGCTACACCTTC
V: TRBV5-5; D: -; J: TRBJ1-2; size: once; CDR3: CASSFVRGDGYTF; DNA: TGTGCCAGCAGCTTTGTCAGGGGTGATGGCTACACCTTC
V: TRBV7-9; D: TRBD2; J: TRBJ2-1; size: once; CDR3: CASSGWTSSNEQFF; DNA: TGTGCCAGCAGCGGTTGGACTAGCTCCAATGAGCAGTTCTTC
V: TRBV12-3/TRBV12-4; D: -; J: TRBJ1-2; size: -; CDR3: CASSFSGDYGYTF; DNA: TGTGCCAGCAGTTTTTCCGGGGACTATGGCTACACCTTC
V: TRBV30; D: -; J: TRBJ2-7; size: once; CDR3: CAWSAHTKEQYF; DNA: TGTGCCTGGAGTGCCCACACGAAGGAGCAGTACTTC
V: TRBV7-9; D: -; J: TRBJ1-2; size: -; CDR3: CASSSAPWTTNYGYTF; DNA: TGTGCCAGCAGCTCCGCACCTTGGACAACCAACTATGGCTACACCTTC
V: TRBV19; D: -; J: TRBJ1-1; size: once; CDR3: CATTGNTEAFF; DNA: TGTGCCACGACAGGGAACACTGAAGCTTTCTTT
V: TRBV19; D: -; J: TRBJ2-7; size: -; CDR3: CASSRGFEQYF; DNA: TGTGCCAGCTCCCGGGGCTTTGAGCAGTACTTC
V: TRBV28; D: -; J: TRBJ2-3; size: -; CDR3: CASSPYISDTQYF; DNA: TGTGCCAGCAGTCCCTATATATCAGATACGCAGTATTTT
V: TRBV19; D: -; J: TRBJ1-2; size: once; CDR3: CASSMAYGYTF; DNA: TGTGCCAGTAGTATGGCCTATGGCTACACCTTC
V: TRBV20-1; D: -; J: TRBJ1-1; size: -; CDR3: CSARHRIRKNTEAFF; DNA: TGCAGTGCTAGACACAGGATCCGTAAGAACACTGAAGCTTTCTTT
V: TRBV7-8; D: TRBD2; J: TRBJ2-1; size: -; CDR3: CASSSSSGDVEQFF; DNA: TGTGCCAGCAGCTCCTCTAGCGGGGACGTTGAGCAGTTCTTC
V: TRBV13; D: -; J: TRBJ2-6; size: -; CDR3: CASSSGRLSANVLTF; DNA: TGTGCCAGCAGCTCCGGACGGCTAAGTGCCAACGTCCTGACTTTC
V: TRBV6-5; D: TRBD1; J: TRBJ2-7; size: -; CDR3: CASSIEGGPVPYEQYF; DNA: TGTGCCAGCAGTATCGAAGGGGGCCCAGTCCCGTACGAGCAGTACTTC